This entry lists 32 T cell receptor beta chains sequenced from one sample in a study of blood T cells in healthy people across ages. A second about 7 to 12 cycle PCR used barcoded and J-beta primers. TCRdb reprocessed the 5' RACE reads via MiXCR and lists one record per CDR3 protein. This sample has about 1,400,000 distinct CDR3 sequences, with about 43% found just once. Material: blood. The receptors originated from a woman between 18 and 29 years old in good health.

This clonotype appeared a few times. The gene calls are TRBV6-6 and TRBJ2-1, with D unresolved. Per germline, CDR1 MNHNY and CDR2 SVGAGI (reference sequence). This CDR3 contains 12 residues. V shed 6 bases and J shed 10 bases, with 13 bases lying between them. The DNA for the CDR3 is TGTGCCAGCAGCCCAACACACGGGGAGCAGTTCTTC. This sequence encodes CASSPTHGEQFF.

In its sample, this clonotype was seen a few times. CDR3 bases: TGTGCCAGCAGCCCCAAATGGGAGCAGTTCTTC. Translating gives CASSPKWEQFF. The V call is TRBV7-2, the J call TRBJ2-1; the D is unclear. The CDR3 consists of 11 residues. With 5 bases removed from V and 10 bases from J, the gap between germline ends came to 9 bases. Germline CDR1 and CDR2: SGHTA and FQGNSA.

The chain couples TRBV12-3 or TRBV12-4 to TRBJ2-5; a weak D match, TRBD2 (6 bases). The CDR3 spans 15 residues. V dropped 8 bases and J dropped 9 bases, with 25 bases sitting between them. As DNA, the CDR3 is TGTGCCAGCGGTTGCGGAGGACTCCGATTAGCGGCCCAGTACTTC. It specifies CASGCGGLRLAAQYF.

This clonotype was recorded once. The junction departs from the called germline gene at one end, perhaps through a read error. The chain carries TRBV6-6 and TRBJ1-5; TRBD1 matches at 7 bases. This CDR3 region has 12 residues. Germline loops: CDR1 MNHNY, CDR2 SVGAGI (reference sequence). The CDR3 protein is CVSSLDRDPQHF. CDR3 in DNA: TGTGTCAGCAGCCTAGACAGGGATCCCCAGCATTTT.

The chain recombines TRBV6-5 with TRBJ1-4, with 8 bases lining up with TRBD1. The CDR3 has 14 residues. The V gene's germline CDR1 is MNHEY and CDR2 SVGAGI. Losses at the gene ends were 2 bases for V and 7 bases for J; bases not matched to a gene: 3. CDR3 region: CASSYQTGAEKLFF. CDR3 bases: TGTGCCAGCAGTTACCAGACAGGGGCTGAAAAACTGTTTTTT.

V is TRBV24-1 and J is TRBJ1-5; TRBD1 aligns across 7 bases. With V trimmed by 4 bases and J by 2 bases, 4 bases remained unmatched. Germline values: CDR1 KGHDR, CDR2 SFDVKD. CDR3 length: 15 amino acids. The CDR3 nucleotides read TGTGCCACCAGTGAACACGGACAGGGCAATCAGCCCCAGCATTTT. Encoded protein: CATSEHGQGNQPQHF.

This clonotype was observed a handful of times. This chain joins TRBV12-3 or TRBV12-4 and TRBJ2-3; D possibly corresponds to TRBD1 (6 bases). V gave up 5 bases and J gave up 2 bases, with 20 bases separating them. This CDR3 comprises 17 residues. The CDR3 DNA reads TGTGCCAGCAGTCCCTTGGGGGCCTCACCCCACACAGATACGCAGTATTTT. It is translated as CASSPLGASPHTDTQYF.

The rearrangement links TRBV4-1 to TRBJ2-7, with 9 bases that match TRBD1. V shed 3 bases, J shed 0 bases, and the junction held 6 bases outside the gene matches. This CDR3 comprises 16 residues. Germline V gives CDR1 MGHRA, CDR2 YSYEKL. The chain's CDR3 is CASSQGRDRVSYEQYF. The CDR3 DNA is TGCGCCAGCAGCCAGGGCCGGGACAGGGTCTCCTACGAGCAGTACTTC.

This chain connects TRBV7-2 to TRBJ2-7, with a tentative D call TRBD2 (6 bases). CDR1 and CDR2 (germline): SGHTA, FQGNSA. V dropped 0 bases and J dropped 6 bases, with 15 bases sitting between them. The CDR3 contains 15 residues. CDR3 DNA: TGTGCCAGCAGCTTAGCTAGAGCTATCGGGAGCGAGCAGTACTTC. It specifies CASSLARAIGSEQYF.

The chain combines TRBV25-1 with TRBJ1-2; D may be TRBD1 (6 bases). The CDR3 has 16 residues. From germline, CDR1 is MGHDK and CDR2 SYGVNS. The germline V and J ends were trimmed by 4 bases and 0 bases, with 15 bases remaining between them. The CDR3 region is CASSARSRGPNYGYTF. The CDR3 DNA sequence: TGTGCCAGCAGTGCCAGAAGCAGGGGACCTAACTATGGCTACACCTTC.

The chain carries TRBV29-1 and TRBJ2-3; the D gene could be TRBD1 or TRBD2 (5 bases each). The germline V gene encodes CDR1 SQVTM and CDR2 ANQGSEA. The CDR3 runs 12 residues. The V gene lost 5 bases and the J gene lost 6 bases, with 12 bases spanning the gap. This CDR3 is CSVWGYSDTQYF. CDR3 DNA: TGCAGCGTTTGGGGGTACTCTGATACGCAGTATTTT.

CDR3 amino acids: CASSAHKGADTQYF. The CDR3 DNA reads TGCGCCAGCAGTGCACACAAGGGAGCAGATACGCAGTATTTT. The chain is built from TRBV10-2 and TRBJ2-3; tentatively, D is TRBD2 (5 bases). Trimming removed 4 bases at V and 4 bases at J, with 12 bases between. Germline CDR1 is WSHSY and CDR2 is SAAADI. The CDR3 is made up of 14 amino acids.

This chain joins TRBV10-3 and TRBJ1-2; the match to TRBD1 covers 9 bases. Germline CDR1 ENHRY, CDR2 SYGVKD. The CDR3 totals 15 residues. The V gene end was trimmed by 0 bases and the J gene end by 2 bases; junction bases not matched to a gene: 1. The CDR3 coding sequence is TGTGCCATCAGTGAGTCCGGACAGGGGAACTATGGCTACACCTTC. Translated, it gives CAISESGQGNYGYTF.

This clonotype was picked up a small number of times. This chain joins TRBV10-2 and TRBJ1-2; 10 bases fit TRBD1. The CDR3 contains 12 residues. V lost 6 bases, J lost 7 bases, and 2 bases stayed unmatched. CDR1 is WSHSY, CDR2 SAAADI, per germline. Here the CDR3 DNA reads TGCGCCAGCAGATGGGACAGGGGTGGCTACACCTTC. Amino acid sequence: CASRWDRGGYTF.

This clonotype has only a few counts. The chain carries TRBV10-2 and TRBJ1-1, with D perhaps matching TRBD1 (5 bases). V gave up 3 bases and J gave up 7 bases, with 12 bases separating them. Germline assignment: CDR1 WSHSY and CDR2 SAAADI. The CDR3 contains 13 residues. The CDR3 loop is CASSDRRGNEAFF. As DNA, the CDR3 is TGCGCCAGCAGTGACCGACGGGGGAATGAAGCTTTCTTT.

The CDR3 sequence: CSASLAGALYNEQFF. The CDR3 DNA is TGCAGTGCGAGCTTAGCGGGGGCCCTCTACAATGAGCAGTTCTTC. This sequence joins TRBV20-1 and TRBJ2-1; 9 nucleotides match TRBD2. J gave up 3 bases and V 6 bases, and 9 bases lay outside the gene matches. Germline V gives CDR1 DFQATT, CDR2 SNEGSKA (reference sequence). This CDR3 is 15 amino acids long.

The V call is TRBV18, the J call TRBJ2-1, with a tentative D call TRBD2 (6 bases). The ends were cut back, 4 bases at V and 9 bases at J, with 16 bases in the middle. The CDR3 spans 14 residues. From germline, CDR1 is KGHSH and CDR2 LQKENI. The CDR3 here is CASSRWDSPSEQFF. CDR3 nucleotide sequence: TGTGCCAGCTCACGATGGGACTCTCCGAGTGAGCAGTTCTTC.

The rearrangement joins TRBV5-1 to TRBJ2-1; 15 bases line up with TRBD2. Looked up from germline, CDR1 is SGHRS and CDR2 is YFSETQ. The CDR3 consists of 21 residues. V shed 1 base and J 2 bases; nucleotides not matched to a gene: 13. The CDR3 nucleotides read TGCGCCAGCAGCTTGCCCCCGGCCGGGACTAGCGGGGGGACTACCTACAATGAGCAGTTCTTC. Translation gives CASSLPPAGTSGGTTYNEQFF.

The chain couples TRBV4-1 to TRBJ2-5; a weak D match, TRBD2 (6 bases). The germline CDR1 and CDR2 sequences are MGHRA and YSYEKL. This CDR3 is built from 17 residues. V lost 1 base and J 4 bases, leaving 19 bases between the germline ends. The CDR3 sequence is CASSQVAGKSGGETQYF. The CDR3 DNA reads TGCGCCAGCAGCCAAGTTGCGGGGAAATCAGGCGGAGAGACCCAGTACTTC.

The chain's CDR3 is CASSPTGGQSSGNTIYF. The CDR3, as DNA: TGTGCCAGCAGTCCCACAGGGGGCCAGAGCTCTGGAAACACCATATATTTT. The gene calls are TRBV12-3 or TRBV12-4 and TRBJ1-3; 9 bases line up with TRBD1. The CDR3 sequence is 17 residues long. Trimming took 5 bases from V and 0 from J; bases not matched to a gene: 8.

This chain uses TRBV5-1 with TRBJ1-5; 7 bases match TRBD1. Trimming removed 4 bases from V and 5 bases from J; junction bases left unmatched: 6. Germline CDR1 reads SGHRS; CDR2 reads YFSETQ. The CDR3 is 14 residues long. The CDR3 DNA follows: TGCGCCAGCAGCCAGGGACAGCTCTATCAGCCCCAGCATTTT. It encodes CASSQGQLYQPQHF.

This clonotype was recorded a few times. The chain links TRBV12-3 or TRBV12-4 to TRBJ1-2, with a tentative D call TRBD1 (6 bases). The length of the CDR3 is 14 residues. The V and J ends lost 5 bases and 8 bases respectively, with 18 bases between them. The CDR3 coding sequence is TGTGCCAGCAGTCCCGGACAGCCCGGTCGAGGCTACACCTTC. Amino acid sequence: CASSPGQPGRGYTF.

The chain employs TRBV18 and TRBJ1-1; 7 bases line up with TRBD1. In germline, CDR1 is KGHSH, CDR2 LQKENI. CDR3 size: 13 residues. Trimming cost V 10 bases and J 1 base; bases outside gene matches: 6. The CDR3 is CANGQDRNTEAFF. CDR3 in DNA: TGTGCCAACGGACAGGACAGGAACACTGAAGCTTTCTTT. The variable domain in full, completed from reference TRBV18 and TRBJ1-1, reads NAGVMQNPRHLVRRRGQEARLRCSPMKGHSHVYWYRQLPEEGLKFMVYLQKENIIDESGMPKERFSAEFPKEGPSILRIQQVVRGDSAAYFCANGQDRNTEAFFGQGTRLTVV.

To note about this clonotype: Germline is not matched at one junction end, which may reflect a read error. CDR3 amino acids: CPSSFKDTQYF. In DNA, the CDR3 is TGTCCCAGCAGTTTCAAAGATACGCAGTATTTT. The chain joins TRBV27 to TRBJ2-3; no firm D call. Germline values: CDR1 MNHEY, CDR2 SMNVEV (reference sequence). The CDR3 sequence is 11 residues long.

This clonotype occurred a few times. J is TRBJ2-3 and V is TRBV24-1; possibly TRBD1 for D (5 bases). The CDR3 has 15 residues. V lost 5 bases to trimming and J lost 1 base, with 12 bases between them. CDR1 and CDR2 (germline): KGHDR, SFDVKD. The DNA of the CDR3 is TGTGCCACCAGTGGGCTCCTAGGGGGCACAGATACGCAGTATTTT. This gives the protein CATSGLLGGTDTQYF.

This clonotype was recorded a few times. The chain is built from TRBV6-2 or TRBV6-3 and TRBJ1-2, with 9 bases identical to TRBD1. Germline V gene data show CDR1 as MNHEY and CDR2 as SVGEGT. The CDR3 has 15 amino acids. V lost 5 bases and J lost 2; bases outside the gene matches: 6. The CDR3 nucleotides are TGTGCCAGCAGTGCTCGGGGACAGGGCAACTATGGCTACACCTTC. It translates to CASSARGQGNYGYTF.

This clonotype was counted a few times. The chain is built from TRBV5-4 and TRBJ2-4; 8 positions agree with TRBD2. The better agreement between TRBJ2-7 and the DNA end casts doubt on the J call. This CDR3 has 13 residues. CDR1 and CDR2 from the germline V gene are SGHNT and YYREEE (reference sequence). The DNA of the CDR3 is TGTGCATACTCTAGCGGGTGGCGCTACGAGCAGTACTTC. Its translation: CAYSSGWRYEQYF.

The J gene is TRBJ1-2, the V gene TRBV7-9, with 9 bases identical to TRBD1. The V gene end was trimmed by 3 bases and the J gene end by 9 bases; junction bases not matched to a gene: 5. CDR1 and CDR2 from the germline V gene are SEHNR and FQNEAQ (reference sequence). The CDR3 sequence is 13 residues long. The CDR3 is CASSFGTGRSYTF. The CDR3 DNA follows: TGTGCCAGCAGCTTCGGGACAGGGAGGAGCTACACCTTC.

This clonotype was seen more than once but under ten times. The chain uses TRBV18 and TRBJ2-7; D possibly corresponds to TRBD1 (6 bases). The V end lost 3 bases, the J end lost 0 bases, and 9 bases lay between the germline ends. There are 14 residues in the CDR3. CDR1 and CDR2 (germline): KGHSH, LQKENI. CDR3 amino acids: CASSPQQGSYEQYF. The CDR3 nucleotides are TGTGCCAGCTCACCCCAACAGGGCTCCTACGAGCAGTACTTC.

Only a few counts were recorded for this clonotype. J is TRBJ2-1 and V is TRBV13, with TRBD2 matching 8 bases. The CDR3 is 18 amino acids. The germline V gene encodes CDR1 PRHDT and CDR2 FYEKMQ (reference sequence). With V trimmed by 3 bases and J by 8 bases, 18 bases remained unmatched. CDR3 protein: CASSLPAQRLAGLYEQFF. The DNA for the CDR3 is TGTGCCAGCAGCTTGCCCGCTCAAAGGCTAGCGGGTCTCTATGAGCAGTTCTTC.

This clonotype appeared a few times. This chain joins TRBV6-2 or TRBV6-3 and TRBJ1-1; D is unclear. Between the trimmed V and J ends, which lost 7 bases and 1 base, there was a span of 7 bases. The CDR3 sequence is 12 residues long. Per the germline V gene, CDR1 is MNHEY and CDR2 is SVGEGT. The CDR3 reads CASISWNTEAFF. The CDR3 nucleotides are TGTGCCAGCATCAGCTGGAACACTGAAGCTTTCTTT.

The V and J genes are TRBV27 and TRBJ2-7; 10 bases fit TRBD2. The better agreement between TRBJ2-5 and the DNA end casts doubt on the J call. CDR3 size: 17 residues. CDR1 and CDR2 (germline): MNHEY, SMNVEV (reference sequence). The CDR3 spells CASSSTGAGGPSETQYF. The CDR3 region has the DNA TGTGCCAGCAGTTCCACTGGAGCGGGGGGGCCCTCAGAGACCCAGTACTTC.